One T cell receptor (beta chain) is described in this entry. Antigen unknown. Molecular barcoding with unique molecular identifiers was used for the TCRbeta library. TCRdb called the PCR reads again in MiXCR, with one record for every CDR3 protein. The sample includes 440,000 or so distinct CDR3 sequences, about 40% seen only once; the top ten take 27%. These data originate in a study of T-cell reconstitution after alpha-beta-depleted transplantation in children. Study-wide points: Among T cells one year after transplant, newly produced cells accounted for most counts and diversity. Some patients' high day-60 TCRbeta diversity was attributed to recipient cells surviving conditioning. Several hundred graft clones that had expanded were reportedly the source of alpha-beta T cells about two months after transplant.

Between the trimmed V and J ends, which lost 1 base and 6 bases, there was a span of 13 bases. Germline CDR1 reads SEHNR; CDR2 reads FQNEAQ (reference sequence). CDR3 length: 15 residues. Sample: PBMCs, taken before TCRalphabeta/CD19-depleted stem cell transplant. The clonotype originates from a girl between 2 and 10 years old with aplastic anemia, due to receive a stem cell transplant. This chain uses TRBV7-9 with TRBJ2-1, with D hard to call. CDR3 loop: CASSLVTPWGNEQFF. CDR3 in DNA: TGTGCCAGCAGCTTAGTTACCCCATGGGGCAATGAGCAGTTCTTC.